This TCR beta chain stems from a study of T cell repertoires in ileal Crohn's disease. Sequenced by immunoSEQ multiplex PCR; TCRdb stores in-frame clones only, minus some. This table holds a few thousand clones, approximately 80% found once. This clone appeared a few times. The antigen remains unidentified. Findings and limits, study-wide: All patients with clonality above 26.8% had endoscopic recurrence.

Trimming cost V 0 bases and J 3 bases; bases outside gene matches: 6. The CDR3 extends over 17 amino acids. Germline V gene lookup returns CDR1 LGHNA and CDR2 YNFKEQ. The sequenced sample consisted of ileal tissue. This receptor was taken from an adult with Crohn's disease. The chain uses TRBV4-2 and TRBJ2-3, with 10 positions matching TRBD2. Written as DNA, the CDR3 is TGTGCCAGCAGCCAAGATAGAGCGGGAGGGCCTACAGATACGCAGTATTTT. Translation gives CASSQDRAGGPTDTQYF.